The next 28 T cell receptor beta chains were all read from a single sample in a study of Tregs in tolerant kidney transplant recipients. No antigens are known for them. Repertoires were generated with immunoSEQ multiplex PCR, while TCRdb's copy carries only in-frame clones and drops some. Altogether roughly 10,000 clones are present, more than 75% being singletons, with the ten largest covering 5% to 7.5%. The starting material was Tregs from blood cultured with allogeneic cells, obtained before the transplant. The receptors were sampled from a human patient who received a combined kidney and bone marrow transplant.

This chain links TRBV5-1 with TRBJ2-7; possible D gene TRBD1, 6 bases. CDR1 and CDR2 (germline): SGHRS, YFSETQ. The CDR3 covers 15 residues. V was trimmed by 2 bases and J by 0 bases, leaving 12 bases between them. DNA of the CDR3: TGCGCCAGCAGCTTAGGGACACGAAGCTCCTACGAGCAGTACTTC. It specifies CASSLGTRSSYEQYF.

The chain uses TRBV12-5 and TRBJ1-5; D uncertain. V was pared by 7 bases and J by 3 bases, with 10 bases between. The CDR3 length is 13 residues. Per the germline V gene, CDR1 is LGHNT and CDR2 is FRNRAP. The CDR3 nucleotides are TGTGCTAGTGCAGGAATTCTCAATCAGCCCCAGCATTTT. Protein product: CASAGILNQPQHF.

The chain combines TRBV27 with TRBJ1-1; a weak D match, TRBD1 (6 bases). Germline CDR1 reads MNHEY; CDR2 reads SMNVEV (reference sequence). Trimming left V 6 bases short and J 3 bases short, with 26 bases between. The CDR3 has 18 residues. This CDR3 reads CASSSHQGGIGIDTEAFF. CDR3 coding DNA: TGTGCCAGCAGCTCCCATCAAGGGGGGATTGGTATTGACACTGAAGCTTTCTTT.

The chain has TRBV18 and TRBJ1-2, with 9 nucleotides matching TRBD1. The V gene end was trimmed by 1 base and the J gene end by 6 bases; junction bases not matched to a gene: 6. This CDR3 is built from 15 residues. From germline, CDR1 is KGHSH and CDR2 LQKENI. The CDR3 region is CASSPQQGARDGYTF. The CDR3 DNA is TGTGCCAGCTCACCACAACAGGGGGCGCGTGATGGCTACACCTTC.

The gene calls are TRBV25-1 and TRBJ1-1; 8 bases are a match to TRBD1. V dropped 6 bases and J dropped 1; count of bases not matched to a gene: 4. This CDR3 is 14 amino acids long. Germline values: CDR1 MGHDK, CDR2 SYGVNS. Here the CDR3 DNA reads TGTGCCAGCAGAGGGACAGGAACGAACACTGAAGCTTTCTTT. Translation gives CASRGTGTNTEAFF.

The CDR3 is CASSLVGTKTNTGELFF. CDR3 in DNA: TGTGCCAGCAGCTTAGTCGGCACCAAGACCAACACCGGGGAGCTGTTTTTT. The chain links TRBV7-8 to TRBJ2-2, with D unresolved. Looked up from germline, CDR1 is SGHVS and CDR2 is FQNEAQ. Trimming removed 1 base at V and 2 bases at J, with 14 bases between. The CDR3 is made up of 17 amino acids.

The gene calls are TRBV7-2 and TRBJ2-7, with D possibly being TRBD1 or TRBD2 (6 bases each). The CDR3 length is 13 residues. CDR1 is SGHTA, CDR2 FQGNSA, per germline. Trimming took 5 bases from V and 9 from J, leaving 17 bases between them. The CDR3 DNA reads TGTGCCAGCAGCCCCCAAGGTGGGGGGCGGCAGTACTTC. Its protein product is CASSPQGGGRQYF.

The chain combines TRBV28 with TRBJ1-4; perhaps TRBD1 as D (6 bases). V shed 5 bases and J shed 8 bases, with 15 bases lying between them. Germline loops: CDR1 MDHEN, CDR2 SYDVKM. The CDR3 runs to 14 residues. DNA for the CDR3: TGTGCCAGCAGTCACGGGGGGACAAACGAAAAACTGTTTTTT. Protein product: CASSHGGTNEKLFF.

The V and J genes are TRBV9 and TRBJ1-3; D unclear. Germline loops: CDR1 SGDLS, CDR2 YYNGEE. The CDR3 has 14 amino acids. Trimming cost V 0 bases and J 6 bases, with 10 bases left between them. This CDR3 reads CASSVGLPANTIYF. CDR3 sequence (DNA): TGTGCCAGCAGCGTAGGGCTTCCTGCAAACACCATATATTTT.

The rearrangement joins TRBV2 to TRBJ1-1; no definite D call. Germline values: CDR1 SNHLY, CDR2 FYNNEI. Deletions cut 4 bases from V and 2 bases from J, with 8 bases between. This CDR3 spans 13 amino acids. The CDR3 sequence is CASSVQVNTEAFF. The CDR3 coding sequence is TGTGCCAGCAGTGTCCAGGTTAACACTGAAGCTTTCTTT.

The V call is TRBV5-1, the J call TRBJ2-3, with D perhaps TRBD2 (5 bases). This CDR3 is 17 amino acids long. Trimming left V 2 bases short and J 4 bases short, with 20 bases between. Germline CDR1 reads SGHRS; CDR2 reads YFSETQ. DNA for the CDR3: TGCGCCAGCAGCTTACAACCATCCCGGGGTCTGGCAGATACGCAGTATTTT. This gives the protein CASSLQPSRGLADTQYF.

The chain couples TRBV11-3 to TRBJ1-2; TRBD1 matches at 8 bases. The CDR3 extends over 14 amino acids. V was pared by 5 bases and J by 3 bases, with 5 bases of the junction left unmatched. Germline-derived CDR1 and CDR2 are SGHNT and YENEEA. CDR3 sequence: CASSPQTGDYGYTF. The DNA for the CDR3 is TGTGCCAGCAGCCCGCAGACAGGGGACTATGGCTACACCTTC.

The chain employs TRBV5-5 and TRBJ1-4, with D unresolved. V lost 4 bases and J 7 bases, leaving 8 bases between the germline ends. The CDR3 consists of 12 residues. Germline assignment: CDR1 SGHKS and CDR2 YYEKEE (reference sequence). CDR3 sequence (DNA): TGTGCCAGCAGCCCGGAGGTTGAAAAACTGTTTTTT. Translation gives CASSPEVEKLFF.

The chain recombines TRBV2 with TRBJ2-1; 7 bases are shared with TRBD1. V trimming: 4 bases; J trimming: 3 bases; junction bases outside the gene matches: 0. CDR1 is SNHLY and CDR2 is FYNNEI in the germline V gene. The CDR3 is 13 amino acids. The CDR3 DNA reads TGTGCCAGCAGTGGACAGGGCTACAATGAGCAGTTCTTC. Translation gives CASSGQGYNEQFF.

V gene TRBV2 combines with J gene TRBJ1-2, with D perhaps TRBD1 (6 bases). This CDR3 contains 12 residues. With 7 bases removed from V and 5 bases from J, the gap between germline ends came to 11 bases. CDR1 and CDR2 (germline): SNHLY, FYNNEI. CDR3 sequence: CASIEQGYGYTF. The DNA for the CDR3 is TGTGCCAGCATAGAACAGGGTTATGGCTACACCTTC.

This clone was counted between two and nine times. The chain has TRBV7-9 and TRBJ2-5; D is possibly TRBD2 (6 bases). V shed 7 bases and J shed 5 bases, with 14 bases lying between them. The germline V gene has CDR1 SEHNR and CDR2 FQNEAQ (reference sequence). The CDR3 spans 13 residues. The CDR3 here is CASTRDSWETQYF. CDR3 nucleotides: TGTGCCAGCACTAGGGACTCATGGGAGACCCAGTACTTC.

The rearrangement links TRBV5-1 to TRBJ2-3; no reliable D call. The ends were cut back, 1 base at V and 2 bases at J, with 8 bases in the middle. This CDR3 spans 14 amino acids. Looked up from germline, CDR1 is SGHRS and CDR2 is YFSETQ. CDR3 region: CASSLIGSTDTQYF. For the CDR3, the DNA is TGCGCCAGCAGCTTGATTGGATCCACAGATACGCAGTATTTT.

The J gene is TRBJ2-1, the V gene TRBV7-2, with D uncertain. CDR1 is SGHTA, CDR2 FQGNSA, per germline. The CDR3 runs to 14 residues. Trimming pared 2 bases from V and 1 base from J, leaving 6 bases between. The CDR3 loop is CASSLWESYNEQFF. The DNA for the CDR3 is TGTGCCAGCAGCTTATGGGAATCCTACAATGAGCAGTTCTTC.

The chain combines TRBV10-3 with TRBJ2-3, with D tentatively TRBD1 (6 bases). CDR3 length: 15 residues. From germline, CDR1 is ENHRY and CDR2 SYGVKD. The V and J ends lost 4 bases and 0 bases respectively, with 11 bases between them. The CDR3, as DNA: TGTGCCATCAGTGCCAGGGGAAGTAGCACAGATACGCAGTATTTT. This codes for CAISARGSSTDTQYF.

The DNA for the CDR3 is TGCGCCAGCAGCTTGAATTCTGGTGGGGAAAAACTGTTTTTT. It is translated as CASSLNSGGEKLFF. The chain has TRBV5-1 and TRBJ1-4; D unclear. V was trimmed by 1 base and J by 8 bases, leaving 12 bases between them. This CDR3 has 14 amino acids. Germline CDR1 is SGHRS and CDR2 is YFSETQ.

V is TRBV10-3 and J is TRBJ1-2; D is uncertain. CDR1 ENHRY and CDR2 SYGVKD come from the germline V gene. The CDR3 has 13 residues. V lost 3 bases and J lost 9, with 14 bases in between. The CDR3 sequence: CAISDAGDRSYTF. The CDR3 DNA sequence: TGTGCCATCAGTGACGCCGGGGATCGTAGCTACACCTTC.

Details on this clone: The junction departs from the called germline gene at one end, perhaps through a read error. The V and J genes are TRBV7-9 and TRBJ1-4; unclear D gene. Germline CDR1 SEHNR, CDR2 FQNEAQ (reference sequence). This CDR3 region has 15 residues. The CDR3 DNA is TGTGCCAGCAGCTTATGGCCGAAGTTGAATGAAAAACTGCTTTTT. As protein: CASSLWPKLNEKLLF.

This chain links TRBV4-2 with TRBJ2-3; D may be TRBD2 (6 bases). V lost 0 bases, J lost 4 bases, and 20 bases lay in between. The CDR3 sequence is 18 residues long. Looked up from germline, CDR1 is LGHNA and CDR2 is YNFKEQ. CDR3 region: CASSQDRMRDPGSDTQYF. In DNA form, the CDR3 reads TGTGCCAGCAGCCAAGATAGGATGCGGGATCCAGGGTCAGATACGCAGTATTTT.

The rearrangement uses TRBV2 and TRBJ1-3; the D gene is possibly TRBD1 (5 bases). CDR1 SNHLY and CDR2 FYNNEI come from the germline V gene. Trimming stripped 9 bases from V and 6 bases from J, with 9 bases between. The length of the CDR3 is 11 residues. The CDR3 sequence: CARGTKNTIYF. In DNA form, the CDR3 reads TGTGCCAGAGGGACCAAAAACACCATATATTTT.

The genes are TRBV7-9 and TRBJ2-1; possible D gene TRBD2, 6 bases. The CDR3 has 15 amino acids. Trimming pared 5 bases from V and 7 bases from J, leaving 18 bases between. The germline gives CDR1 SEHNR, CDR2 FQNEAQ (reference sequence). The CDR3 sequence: CASSLRRASRNEQFF. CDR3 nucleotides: TGTGCCAGCAGCCTCCGGAGGGCTAGTAGGAATGAGCAGTTCTTC.

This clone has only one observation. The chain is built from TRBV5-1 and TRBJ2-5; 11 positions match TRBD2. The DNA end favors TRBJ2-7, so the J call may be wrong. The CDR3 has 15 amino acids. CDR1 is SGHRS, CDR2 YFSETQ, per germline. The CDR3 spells CASSRGLAGSYEQYF. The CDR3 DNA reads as TGCGCCAGCAGCCGTGGACTAGCGGGCTCCTACGAGCAGTACTTC.

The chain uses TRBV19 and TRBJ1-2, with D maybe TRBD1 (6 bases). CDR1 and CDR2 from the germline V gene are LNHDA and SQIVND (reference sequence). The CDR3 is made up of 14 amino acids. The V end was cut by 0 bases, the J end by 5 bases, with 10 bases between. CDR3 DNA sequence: TGTGCCAGTAGTATAGAGGCAGGGGAATATGGCTACACCTTC. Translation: CASSIEAGEYGYTF.

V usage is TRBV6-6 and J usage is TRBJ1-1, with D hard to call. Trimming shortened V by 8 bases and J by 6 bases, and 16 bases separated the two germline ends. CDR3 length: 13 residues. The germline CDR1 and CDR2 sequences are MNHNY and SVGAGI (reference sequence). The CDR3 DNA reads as TGTGCCAGCGGAAGGGTAGGAGGGTCTGAAGCTTTCTTT. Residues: CASGRVGGSEAFF.